These 9 T cell receptor beta chains share one sample of origin, sequenced in a study of blood T cell repertoires in COVID-19. Clones were sequenced by immunoSEQ multiplex PCR, and TCRdb holds only the in-frame ones, with some missing. Of 150,000 to 200,000 clones in the sample, 65% to 85% were seen once. Sequenced material: peripheral blood. The receptors originated from a woman younger than 45 with acute or convalescent COVID-19.

The chain joins TRBV19 to TRBJ2-1; TRBD1 aligns across 11 bases. The V and J ends lost 9 bases and 7 bases, in that order; junction bases with no gene match: 8. This CDR3 is 14 amino acids long. Germline V CDR1 and CDR2: LNHDA, SQIVND (reference sequence). The CDR3: CASKTGTGGNEQFF. The CDR3 region has the DNA TGTGCCAGCAAAACCGGGACAGGGGGTAATGAGCAGTTCTTC.

This chain uses TRBV28 with TRBJ1-5, with 7 bases matching TRBD1. The germline gives CDR1 MDHEN, CDR2 SYDVKM. The CDR3 is 15 residues long. The V and J ends lost 3 bases and 7 bases, in that order; junction bases with no gene match: 9. The CDR3, as DNA: TGTGCCAGCAGTTTGGCGGGACAGCCGTGGCAGCCCCAGCATTTT. Residues: CASSLAGQPWQPQHF.

The chain couples TRBV15 to TRBJ2-5, with TRBD1 matching 7 bases. CDR3 length: 13 residues. V lost 3 bases to trimming and J lost 6 bases; unmatched junction nucleotides: 4. Germline-derived CDR1 and CDR2 are LNHNV and YYDKDF (reference sequence). DNA for the CDR3: TGTGCCACCAGCAGTGGCAGGGGGAAGACCCAGTACTTC. Translating it yields CATSSGRGKTQYF. The full variable domain, in which reference TRBV15 and TRBJ2-5 provide the parts outside the CDR3, is DAMVIQNPRYQVTQFGKPVTLSCSQTLNHNVMYWYQQKSSQAPKLLFHYYDKDFNNEADTPDNFQSRRPNTSFCFLDIRSPGLGDTAMYLCATSSGRGKTQYFGPGTRLLVL.

This clone was found a few times. The chain has TRBV7-2 and TRBJ1-4, with D maybe TRBD1 (6 bases). This CDR3 is built from 16 residues. Per the germline V gene, CDR1 is SGHTA and CDR2 is FQGNSA. V lost 4 bases and J lost 2, with 14 bases in between. CDR3 sequence (DNA): TGTGCCAGCAGCTCCCAACCAGGGGTGACTAATGAAAAACTGTTTTTT. It translates to CASSSQPGVTNEKLFF.

This chain uses TRBV6-5 with TRBJ1-1; 7 bases map to TRBD1. Losses at the gene ends were 5 bases for V and 0 bases for J; bases not matched to a gene: 6. Per the germline V gene, CDR1 is MNHEY and CDR2 is SVGAGI. The CDR3 is 15 amino acids. CDR3 region: CASSPRDSLNTEAFF. The CDR3 region has the DNA TGTGCCAGCAGTCCGCGGGACAGCTTGAACACTGAAGCTTTCTTT.

The J gene is TRBJ2-5, the V gene TRBV25-1; the D is unclear. The CDR3 has 12 amino acids. CDR1 and CDR2 from the germline V gene are MGHDK and SYGVNS. V lost 6 bases and J 3 bases, leaving 8 bases between the germline ends. The CDR3 region has the DNA TGTGCCAGCAGCAGAGGAAAAGAGACCCAGTACTTC. Amino acids: CASSRGKETQYF.

V and J are TRBV28 and TRBJ1-1; possibly TRBD1 for D (5 bases). The germline V and J ends were trimmed by 5 bases and 8 bases, with 6 bases remaining between them. The CDR3 is made up of 10 amino acids. Germline V CDR1 and CDR2: MDHEN, SYDVKM. The CDR3 coding sequence is TGTGCCAGCAGTAGGACAGAAGCTTTCTTT. Its translation: CASSRTEAFF.

The chain links TRBV28 to TRBJ1-2, with D tentatively TRBD1 (6 bases). This CDR3 comprises 14 residues. Trimming stripped 6 bases from V and 5 bases from J, with 16 bases between. From germline, CDR1 is MDHEN and CDR2 SYDVKM. CDR3 region: CASSPEGGWYGYTF. DNA of the CDR3: TGTGCCAGCAGCCCCGAGGGGGGGTGGTATGGCTACACCTTC.

The V and J genes are TRBV27 and TRBJ1-2, with D tentatively TRBD1 (6 bases). Trimming took off 7 bases at V and 4 bases at J, with 10 bases between the two ends. CDR1 is MNHEY, CDR2 SMNVEV, per germline (reference sequence). The CDR3 covers 12 residues. In nucleotides, the CDR3 is TGTGCCAGCAAAACAGGGTCCTATGGCTACACCTTC. Its protein is CASKTGSYGYTF.